This entry concerns a single TCR beta chain. Residents of 20 to 25 US areas, aged roughly 18 to 89 years, made up the participants. These data are taken from a study of blood T cell repertoires in COVID-19. About the research overall: Whether acute or convalescent, the COVID-19 samples came from the United States, Italy and Spain.

The table came from immunoSEQ multiplex PCR; TCRdb's copy has only in-frame clones and leaves some out. The table has under 250,000 clones, approximately 80% seen once. Germline V CDR1 and CDR2: MDHEN, SYDVKM. Trimming pared 3 bases from V and 9 bases from J, leaving 6 bases between. The CDR3 totals 11 residues. This receptor was taken from a middle-aged woman with acute COVID-19. This chain connects TRBV28 to TRBJ1-5; D not certain. Specimen: PBMCs or T cells enriched from blood (not recorded which). The CDR3 sequence is CASSFPGPQHF. CDR3 DNA: TGTGCCAGCAGTTTTCCCGGGCCCCAGCATTTT. Complete variable domain (other parts from reference TRBV28 and TRBJ1-5): DVKVTQSSRYLVKRTGEKVFLECVQDMDHENMFWYRQDPGLGLRLIYFSYDVKMKEKGDIPEGYSVSREKKERFSLILESASTNQTSMYLCASSFPGPQHFGDGTRLSIL.